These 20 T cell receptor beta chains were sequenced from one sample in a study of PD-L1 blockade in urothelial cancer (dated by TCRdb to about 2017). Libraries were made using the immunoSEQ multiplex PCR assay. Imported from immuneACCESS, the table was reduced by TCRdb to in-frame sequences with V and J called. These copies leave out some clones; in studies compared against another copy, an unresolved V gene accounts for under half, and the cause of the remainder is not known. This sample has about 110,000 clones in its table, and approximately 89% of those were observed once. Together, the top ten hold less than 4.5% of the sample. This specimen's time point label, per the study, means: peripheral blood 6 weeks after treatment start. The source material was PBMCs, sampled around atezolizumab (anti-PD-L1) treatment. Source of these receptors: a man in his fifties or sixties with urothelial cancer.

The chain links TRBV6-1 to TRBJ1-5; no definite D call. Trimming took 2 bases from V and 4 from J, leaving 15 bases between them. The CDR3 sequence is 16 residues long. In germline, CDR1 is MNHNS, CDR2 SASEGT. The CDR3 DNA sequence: TGTGCCAGCAGTGAACCTATCGGTTCGCGAAATCAGCCCCAGCATTTT. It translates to CASSEPIGSRNQPQHF.

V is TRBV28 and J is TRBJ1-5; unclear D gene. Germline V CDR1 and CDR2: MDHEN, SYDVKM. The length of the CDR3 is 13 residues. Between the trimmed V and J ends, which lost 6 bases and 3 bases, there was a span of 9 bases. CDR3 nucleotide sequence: TGTGCCAGCAGGAGACTGATCAATCAGCCCCAGCATTTT. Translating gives CASRRLINQPQHF.

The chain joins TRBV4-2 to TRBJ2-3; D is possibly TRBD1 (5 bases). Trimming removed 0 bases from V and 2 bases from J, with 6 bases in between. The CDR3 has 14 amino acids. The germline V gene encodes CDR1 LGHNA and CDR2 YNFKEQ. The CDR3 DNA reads TGTGCCAGCAGCCAAGACAGGGTCACAGATACGCAGTATTTT. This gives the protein CASSQDRVTDTQYF.

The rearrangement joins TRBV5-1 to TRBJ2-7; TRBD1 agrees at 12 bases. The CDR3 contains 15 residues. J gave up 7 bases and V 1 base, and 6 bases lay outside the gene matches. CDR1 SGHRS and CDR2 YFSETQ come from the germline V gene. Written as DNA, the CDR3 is TGCGCCAGCAGCTTGCCGGGACAGGGGGCTGGGGAGCAGTACTTC. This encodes CASSLPGQGAGEQYF.

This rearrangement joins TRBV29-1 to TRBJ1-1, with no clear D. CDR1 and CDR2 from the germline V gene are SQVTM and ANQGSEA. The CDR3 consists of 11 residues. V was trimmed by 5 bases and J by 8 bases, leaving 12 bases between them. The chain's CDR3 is CSVSLNREAFF. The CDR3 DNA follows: TGCAGCGTTTCCCTAAACAGAGAAGCTTTCTTT. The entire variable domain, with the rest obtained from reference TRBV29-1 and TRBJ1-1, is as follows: SAVISQKPSRDICQRGTSLTIQCQVDSQVTMMFWYRQQPGQSLTLIATANQGSEATYESGFVIDKFPISRPNLTFSTLTVSNMSPEDSSIYLCSVSLNREAFFGQGTRLTVV.

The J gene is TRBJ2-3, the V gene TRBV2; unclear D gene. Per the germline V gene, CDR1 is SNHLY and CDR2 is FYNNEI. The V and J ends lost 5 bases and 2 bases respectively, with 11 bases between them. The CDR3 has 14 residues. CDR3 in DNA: TGTGCCAGCAGTTTGACACTCTCCACAGATACGCAGTATTTT. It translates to CASSLTLSTDTQYF.

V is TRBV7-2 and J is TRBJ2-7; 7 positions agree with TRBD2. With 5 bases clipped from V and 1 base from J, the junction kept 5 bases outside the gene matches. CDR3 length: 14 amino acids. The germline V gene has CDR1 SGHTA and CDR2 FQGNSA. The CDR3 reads CASSQQRESYEQYF. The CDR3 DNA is TGTGCCAGCAGCCAACAGCGGGAATCCTACGAGCAGTACTTC.

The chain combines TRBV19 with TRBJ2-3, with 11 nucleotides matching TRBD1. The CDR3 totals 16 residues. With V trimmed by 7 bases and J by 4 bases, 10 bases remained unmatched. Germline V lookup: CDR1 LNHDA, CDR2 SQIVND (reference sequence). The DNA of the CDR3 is TGTGCCAGTACCCTCGGGACAGGGGGGAGGTCAGATACGCAGTATTTT. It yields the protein CASTLGTGGRSDTQYF. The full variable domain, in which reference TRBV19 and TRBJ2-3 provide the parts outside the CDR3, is DGGITQSPKYLFRKEGQNVTLSCEQNLNHDAMYWYRQDPGQGLRLIYYSQIVNDFQKGDIAEGYSVSREKKESFPLTVTSAQKNPTAFYLCASTLGTGGRSDTQYFGPGTRLTVL.

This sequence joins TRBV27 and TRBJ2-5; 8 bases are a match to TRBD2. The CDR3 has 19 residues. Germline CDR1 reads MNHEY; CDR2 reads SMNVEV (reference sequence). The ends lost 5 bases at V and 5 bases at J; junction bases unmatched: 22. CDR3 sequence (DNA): TGTGCCAGCAGTCTAAAACCGCCGGGGGGGACCCCTTTAGGGGAGACCCAGTACTTC. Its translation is CASSLKPPGGTPLGETQYF.

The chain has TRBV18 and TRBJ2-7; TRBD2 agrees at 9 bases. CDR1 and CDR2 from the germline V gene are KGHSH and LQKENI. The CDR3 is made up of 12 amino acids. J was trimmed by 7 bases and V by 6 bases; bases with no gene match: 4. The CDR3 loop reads CASSRLAGEQYF. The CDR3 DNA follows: TGTGCCAGCTCTAGGCTAGCGGGGGAGCAGTACTTC.

The CDR3 is CASSPTGVNTEAFF. The CDR3 nucleotides are TGTGCCAGCTCCCCGACAGGGGTGAACACTGAAGCTTTCTTT. The V gene is TRBV5-4, the J gene TRBJ1-1; 8 bases map to TRBD1. The germline V gene has CDR1 SGHNT and CDR2 YYREEE (reference sequence). V trimming: 7 bases; J trimming: 0 bases; junction bases outside the gene matches: 5. The CDR3 length is 14 residues.

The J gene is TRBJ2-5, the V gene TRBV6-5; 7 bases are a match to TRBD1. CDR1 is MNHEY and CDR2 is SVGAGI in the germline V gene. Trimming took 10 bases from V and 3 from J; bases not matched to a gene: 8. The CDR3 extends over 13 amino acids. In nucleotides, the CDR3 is TGTGCCACCACGGGACAGACAAAAGAGACCCAGTACTTC. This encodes CATTGQTKETQYF.

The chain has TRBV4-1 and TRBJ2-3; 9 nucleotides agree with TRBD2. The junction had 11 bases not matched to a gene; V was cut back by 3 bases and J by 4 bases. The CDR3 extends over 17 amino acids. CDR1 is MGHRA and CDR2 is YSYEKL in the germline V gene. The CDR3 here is CASSQVGGRVGADTQYF. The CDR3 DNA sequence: TGCGCCAGCAGCCAGGTAGGCGGGAGGGTCGGAGCAGATACGCAGTATTTT.

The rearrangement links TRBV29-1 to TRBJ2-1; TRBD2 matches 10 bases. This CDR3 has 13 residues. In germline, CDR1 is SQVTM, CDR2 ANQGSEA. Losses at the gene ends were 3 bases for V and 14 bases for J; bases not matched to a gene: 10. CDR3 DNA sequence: TGCAGCGTTGATCTTTCTAGCGGGAGTAGGGAGTTCTTC. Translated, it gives CSVDLSSGSREFF.

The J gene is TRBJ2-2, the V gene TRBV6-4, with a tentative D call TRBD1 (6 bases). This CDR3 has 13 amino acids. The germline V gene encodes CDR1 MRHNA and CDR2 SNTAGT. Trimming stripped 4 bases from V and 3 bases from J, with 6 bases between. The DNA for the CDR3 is TGTGCCAGCAGTGGGACAGACACCGGGGAGCTGTTTTTT. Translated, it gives CASSGTDTGELFF.

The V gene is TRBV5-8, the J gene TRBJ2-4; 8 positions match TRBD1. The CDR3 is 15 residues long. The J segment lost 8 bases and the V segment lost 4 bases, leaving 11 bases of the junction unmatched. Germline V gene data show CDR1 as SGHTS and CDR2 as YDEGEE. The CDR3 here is CASSPRLGQADIQYF. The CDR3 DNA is TGTGCCAGCAGCCCCAGACTGGGACAGGCGGACATTCAGTACTTC.

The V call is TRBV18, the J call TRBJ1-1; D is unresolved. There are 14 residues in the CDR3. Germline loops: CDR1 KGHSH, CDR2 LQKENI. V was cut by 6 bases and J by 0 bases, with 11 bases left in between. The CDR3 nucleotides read TGTGCCAGCTCTATCGCGGGGATGAACACTGAAGCTTTCTTT. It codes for CASSIAGMNTEAFF.

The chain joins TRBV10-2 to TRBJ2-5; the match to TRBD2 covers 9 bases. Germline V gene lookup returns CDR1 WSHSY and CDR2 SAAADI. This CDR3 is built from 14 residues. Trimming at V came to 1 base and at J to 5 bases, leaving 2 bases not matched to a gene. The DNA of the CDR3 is TGCGCCAGCAGTGAGTTTGCGGGGGGGGAGACCCAGTACTTC. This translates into CASSEFAGGETQYF.

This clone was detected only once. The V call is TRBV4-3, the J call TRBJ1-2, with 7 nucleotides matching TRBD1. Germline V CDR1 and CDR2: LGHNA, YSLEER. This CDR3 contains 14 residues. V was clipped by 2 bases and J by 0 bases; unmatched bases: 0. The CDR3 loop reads CASSQTGANYGYTF. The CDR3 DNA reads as TGCGCCAGCAGCCAAACAGGGGCTAACTATGGCTACACCTTC.

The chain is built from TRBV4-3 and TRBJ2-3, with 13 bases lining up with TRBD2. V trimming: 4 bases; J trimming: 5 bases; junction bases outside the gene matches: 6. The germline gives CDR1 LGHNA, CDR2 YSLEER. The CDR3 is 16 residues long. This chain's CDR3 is CASSPWTSGGGDTQYF. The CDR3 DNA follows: TGCGCCAGCAGCCCCTGGACTAGCGGGGGCGGAGATACGCAGTATTTT.